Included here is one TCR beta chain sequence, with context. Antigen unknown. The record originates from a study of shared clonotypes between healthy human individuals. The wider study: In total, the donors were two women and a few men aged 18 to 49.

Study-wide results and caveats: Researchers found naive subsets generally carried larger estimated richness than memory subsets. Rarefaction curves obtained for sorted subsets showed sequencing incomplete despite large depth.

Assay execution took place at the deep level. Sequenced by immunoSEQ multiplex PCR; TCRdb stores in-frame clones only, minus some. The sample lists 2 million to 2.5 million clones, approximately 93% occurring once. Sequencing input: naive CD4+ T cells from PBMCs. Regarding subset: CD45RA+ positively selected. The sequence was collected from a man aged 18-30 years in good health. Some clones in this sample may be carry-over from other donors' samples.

CDR3 in DNA: TGTGCCAGCAGTGAGACCCCAAGAACCTCTGGAAACACCATATATTTT. This codes for CASSETPRTSGNTIYF. This chain uses TRBV6-1 with TRBJ1-3; D not resolved. V lost 3 bases, J lost 0 bases, and 12 bases lay in between. The CDR3 is 16 residues long. Germline V gene sequence: CDR1 MNHNS, CDR2 SASEGT.